This T cell receptor (beta chain) was found in a study of blood T cell repertoires in COVID-19. The CDR3 is made up of 15 amino acids. V was clipped by 0 bases and J by 2 bases, with 9 bases between them. Germline V CDR1 and CDR2: KGHDR, SFDVKD. Method: immunoSEQ multiplex PCR; TCRdb's copy keeps in-frame clones and lacks some. The table has approximately 41,000 clones, approximately 90% seen once. This TCR derives from a human donor in a cohort sampled during active COVID-19. The genes are TRBV24-1 and TRBJ2-5, with D possibly TRBD1 on 5 matching bases. Sequences were obtained from peripheral blood. The CDR3 loop is CATSDLRAGQETQYF. In DNA form, the CDR3 reads TGTGCCACCAGTGATTTGCGCGCAGGGCAAGAGACCCAGTACTTC.